One and the same sample provided the 17 T cell receptor beta chains below, sequenced in a study of T cell repertoires in cytomegalovirus infection. Their antigen targets remain unknown. TCRdb re-called the reads through MiXCR, storing one row per CDR3 protein. In the table there are approximately 730,000 distinct CDR3 sequences, about 27% of which are singletons. The sequenced sample was cultured CD8+ T cells from PBMCs, obtained from culture after CMV antigen stimulation. These receptors were obtained from a human donor in good health (CMV status not recorded). Some clones in this sample may be carry-over from other donors' samples.

Only a few counts were recorded for this clonotype. V and J are TRBV27 and TRBJ1-5; no reliable D call. CDR3 size: 13 residues. V was clipped by 6 bases and J by 7 bases, with 13 bases between them. CDR1 and CDR2 (germline): MNHEY, SMNVEV (reference sequence). In DNA, the CDR3 is TGTGCCAGCAGAACTCTGGGAGCCCAGCCCCAGCATTTT. It yields the protein CASRTLGAQPQHF.

There are a few counts of this clonotype. This chain joins TRBV15 and TRBJ2-3; D ambiguous. The CDR3 spans 17 residues. V was cut by 1 base and J by 0 bases, with 14 bases left in between. Looked up from germline, CDR1 is LNHNV and CDR2 is YYDKDF (reference sequence). The CDR3 loop reads CATSRGSIVLSTDTQYF. CDR3 DNA: TGTGCCACCAGCAGAGGCTCGATTGTCCTTAGCACAGATACGCAGTATTTT.

This clonotype was detected once. The chain recombines TRBV2 with TRBJ2-7; D may be TRBD1 or TRBD2 (5 bases each). The germline V gene has CDR1 SNHLY and CDR2 FYNNEI. The V end lost 2 bases, the J end lost 2 bases, and 10 bases lay between the germline ends. CDR3 size: 14 residues. The CDR3 here is CASSERDAAYEQYV. CDR3 nucleotide sequence: TGTGCCAGCAGTGAAAGGGACGCAGCCTACGAGCAGTACGTC.

This clonotype was counted a few times. The chain employs TRBV14 and TRBJ1-1; perhaps TRBD1 as D (5 bases). Trimming pared 1 base from V and 5 bases from J, leaving 14 bases between. Germline loops: CDR1 SGHDN, CDR2 FVKESK. The CDR3 sequence is 15 residues long. The CDR3 protein is CASSQVGRERTEAFF. In DNA, the CDR3 is TGTGCCAGCAGCCAAGTTGGCAGGGAGAGGACTGAAGCTTTCTTT.

This clonotype was observed many times. The chain combines TRBV7-9 with TRBJ2-7; the D gene is possibly TRBD1 (6 bases). Trimming removed 3 bases at V and 2 bases at J, with 26 bases between. The CDR3 covers 19 residues. CDR1 is SEHNR and CDR2 is FQNEAQ in the germline V gene (reference sequence). The CDR3 region is CASSFAPHGQFDAPYEQYF. DNA of the CDR3: TGTGCCAGCAGCTTTGCGCCCCATGGACAGTTCGATGCCCCCTACGAGCAGTACTTC.

The V and J genes are TRBV7-6 and TRBJ1-1, with D uncertain. Germline V lookup: CDR1 SGHVS, CDR2 FNYEAQ. The CDR3 runs 16 residues. Between the trimmed V and J ends, which lost 1 base and 6 bases, there was a span of 18 bases. The CDR3 sequence is CASSLGQVDIFSEAFF. CDR3 coding DNA: TGTGCCAGCAGCTTAGGTCAGGTCGATATATTTTCTGAAGCTTTCTTT.

The rearrangement uses TRBV7-9 and TRBJ2-7; 8 nucleotides align to TRBD1. J was trimmed by 7 bases and V by 5 bases; bases with no gene match: 7. Germline V lookup: CDR1 SEHNR, CDR2 FQNEAQ (reference sequence). The CDR3 spans 13 residues. The CDR3 reads CASSPQGAREQYV. As DNA, the CDR3 is TGTGCCAGCAGCCCTCAGGGGGCTCGAGAGCAGTACGTC.

On this clonotype: Just one base apart from a much larger clone, this may be a read error. The CDR3 DNA reads TGTGCCAACAGCAAACAGGGGGCAGATGCCGGGGAGCTGTTTTTT. It translates to CANSKQGADAGELFF. The rearrangement uses TRBV7-8 and TRBJ2-2; TRBD1 matches 9 bases. The CDR3 is made up of 15 amino acids. Germline V lookup: CDR1 SGHVS, CDR2 FQNEAQ.

This chain uses TRBV15 with TRBJ1-6; possible D gene TRBD1, 6 bases. Germline V gene data show CDR1 as LNHNV and CDR2 as YYDKDF (reference sequence). Trimming stripped 6 bases from V and 7 bases from J, with 13 bases between. This CDR3 spans 14 amino acids. CDR3 in amino acids: CATRVGGTNSPLHF. The CDR3 coding sequence is TGTGCCACCAGGGTGGGGGGGACAAATTCACCCCTCCACTTT. Variable domain in full (rest from reference TRBV15 and TRBJ1-6): DAMVIQNPRYQVTQFGKPVTLSCSQTLNHNVMYWYQQKSSQAPKLLFHYYDKDFNNEADTPDNFQSRRPNTSFCFLDIRSPGLGDTAMYLCATRVGGTNSPLHFGNGTRLTVT.

This clonotype was seen a handful of times. The chain has TRBV12-3 or TRBV12-4 and TRBJ1-5, with unresolved D. V lost 1 base and J lost 5, with 6 bases in between. This CDR3 spans 13 amino acids. The CDR3 coding sequence is TGTGCCAGCAGTTTAGGCAAGGATCAGCCCCAGCATTTT. This gives the protein CASSLGKDQPQHF.

This clonotype came up many times. The CDR3 nucleotides read TGTGCCAGCAGAGAGGGGAGCACTGAAGCTTTCTTT. Encoded protein: CASREGSTEAFF. V gene TRBV12-3 or TRBV12-4 combines with J gene TRBJ1-1; D is possibly TRBD1 (5 bases). There are 12 residues in the CDR3. V was shortened by 6 bases and J by 4 bases, with 9 bases between the two germline ends.

This chain links TRBV9 with TRBJ2-3; TRBD1 matches at 7 bases. The V gene's germline CDR1 is SGDLS and CDR2 YYNGEE. V shed 0 bases and J 0 bases; nucleotides not matched to a gene: 1. This CDR3 is 15 amino acids long. CDR3 coding DNA: TGTGCCAGCAGCGTAGAGGGGGCCAGCACAGATACGCAGTATTTT. This sequence encodes CASSVEGASTDTQYF.

In this sample, this clonotype turned up a few times. The V and J genes are TRBV27 and TRBJ2-4; D might be TRBD1 (6 bases). Per the germline V gene, CDR1 is MNHEY and CDR2 is SMNVEV (reference sequence). The CDR3 spans 16 residues. V gave up 5 bases and J gave up 1 base, with 15 bases separating them. The CDR3 loop reads CASSPSAGDAKNIQYF. The CDR3 bases are TGTGCCAGCAGTCCCTCCGCAGGGGACGCCAAAAACATTCAGTACTTC.

The chain recombines TRBV7-9 with TRBJ2-7; TRBD2 matches at 9 bases. Germline trimming cut 2 bases from V and 7 bases from J; bases unmatched to any gene: 0. The germline V gene encodes CDR1 SEHNR and CDR2 FQNEAQ (reference sequence). The CDR3 consists of 12 residues. The CDR3 DNA reads TGTGCCAGCAGCTTACTAGCGGGGGAGCAGTACTTC. It codes for CASSLLAGEQYF. Looking up the rest from reference TRBV7-9 and TRBJ2-7 gives the full variable domain: DTGVSQNPRHKITKRGQNVTFRCDPISEHNRLYWYRQTLGQGPEFLTYFQNEAQLEKSRLLSDRFSAERPKGSFSTLEIQRTEQGDSAMYLCASSLLAGEQYFGPGTRLTVT.

The chain employs TRBV10-3 and TRBJ2-6; D uncertain. Deletions cut 6 bases from V and 4 bases from J, with 10 bases between. Germline V gives CDR1 ENHRY, CDR2 SYGVKD. This CDR3 is built from 14 residues. The CDR3 DNA follows: TGTGCCATCAGAACAGAGGCCGGGGCCAACGTCCTGACTTTC. Protein sequence: CAIRTEAGANVLTF.

This clonotype has more than one count but fewer than ten. The V and J genes are TRBV6-5 and TRBJ2-3; possibly TRBD1 for D (6 bases). The length of the CDR3 is 14 residues. Trimming left V 5 bases short and J 4 bases short, with 13 bases between. CDR1 MNHEY and CDR2 SVGAGI come from the germline V gene. In nucleotides, the CDR3 is TGTGCCAGCAGTCCGGGACACGGGTCAGATACGCAGTATTTT. It is translated as CASSPGHGSDTQYF.

The chain joins TRBV9 to TRBJ2-5; perhaps TRBD2 as D (5 bases). Trimming cost V 0 bases and J 4 bases, with 13 bases left between them. The germline gives CDR1 SGDLS, CDR2 YYNGEE. The CDR3 has 15 amino acids. The DNA of the CDR3 is TGTGCCAGCAGCGTAGACCCTGGCCGGGGAGAGACCCAGTACTTC. Its translation is CASSVDPGRGETQYF. The variable domain in full, completed from reference TRBV9 and TRBJ2-5, reads DSGVTQTPKHLITATGQRVTLRCSPRSGDLSVYWYQQSLDQGLQFLIQYYNGEERAKGNILERFSAQQFPDLHSELNLSSLELGDSALYFCASSVDPGRGETQYFGPGTRLLVL.